This T cell receptor (beta chain) was observed in a study of cytomegalovirus exposure and HLA in healthy donors. The overall study: The 100 million to 140 million unique TCR beta sequences, from around 200 million T cells, were found by an earlier analysis.

Primers: 60 Vbeta forward and 13 Jbeta reverse. Profiled with immunoSEQ multiplex PCR; TCRdb holds only in-frame clones, not every one. The top ten clones hold about 2.2% of a sample with roughly 250,000 clones, around 65% of them seen once. As regards this clone: The antigen remains unidentified.

Overall study results and limits: Apart from CMV serostatus, no immune exposure information was available. A previous analysis found most TCR beta V segments productive roughly 87% or roughly 30% of the time. For most TCR sequences rarity was the rule, although some public TCRs occurred in many donors.

The material sequenced was PBMCs. The receptor comes from a female donor in good health and CMV-seronegative.

Here the CDR3 reads CATGNLRGYTF. In DNA form, the CDR3 reads TGTGCCACCGGGAACTTGCGGGGCTACACCTTC. The chain uses TRBV10-3 and TRBJ1-2; D is uncertain. The CDR3 consists of 11 residues. The germline V gene encodes CDR1 ENHRY and CDR2 SYGVKD. Trimming removed 10 bases at V and 8 bases at J, with 14 bases between.